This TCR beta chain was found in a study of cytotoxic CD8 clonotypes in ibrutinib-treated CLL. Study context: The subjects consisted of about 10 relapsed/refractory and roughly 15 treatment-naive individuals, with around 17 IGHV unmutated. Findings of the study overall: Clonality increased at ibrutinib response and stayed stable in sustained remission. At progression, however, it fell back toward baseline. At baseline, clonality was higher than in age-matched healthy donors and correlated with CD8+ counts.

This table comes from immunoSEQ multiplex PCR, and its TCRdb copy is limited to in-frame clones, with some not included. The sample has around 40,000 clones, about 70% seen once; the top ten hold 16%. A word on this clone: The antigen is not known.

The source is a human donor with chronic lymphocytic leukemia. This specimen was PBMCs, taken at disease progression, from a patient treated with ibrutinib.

The CDR3 sequence is CASSLVRAGSDEQFF. The CDR3 DNA is TGTGCCAGCAGCTTAGTTAGGGCAGGGTCGGATGAGCAGTTCTTC. The rearrangement joins TRBV11-2 to TRBJ2-1; a possible D gene is TRBD1 (5 bases). The CDR3 is 15 residues long. V gave up 1 base and J gave up 8 bases, with 15 bases separating them. Germline assignment: CDR1 SGHAT and CDR2 FQNNGV. The full variable domain, with the rest looked up from reference TRBV11-2 and TRBJ2-1, is EAGVAQSPRYKIIEKRQSVAFWCNPISGHATLYWYQQILGQGPKLLIQFQNNGVVDDSQLPKDRFSAERLKGVDSTLKIQPAKLEDSAVYLCASSLVRAGSDEQFFGPGTRLTVL.